This T cell receptor beta chain is from a study of cytomegalovirus exposure and HLA in healthy donors. Using immunoSEQ multiplex PCR, the repertoire was profiled, and TCRdb retains in-frame clones only, with some absent. The sample contains fewer than 400,000 clones, roughly 88% of which appear only once. The V end was cut by 1 base, the J end by 4 bases, with 7 bases between. CDR3 length: 13 residues. The germline V gene has CDR1 MGHRA and CDR2 YSYEKL. These donors were members of the approximately 120-subject validation cohort, a group separate from the approximately 700-subject first cohort. V is TRBV4-1 and J is TRBJ1-1; D is unresolved. The TCR comes from a young woman in good health and CMV-seronegative. Sequenced sample: PBMCs. CDR3 loop: CASSQGPSTEAFF. CDR3 coding DNA: TGCGCCAGCAGCCAAGGCCCGAGCACTGAAGCTTTCTTT.